What follows are 14 T cell receptor beta chains derived from one specimen sequenced in a study of T cells in Graves' hyperthyroidism and ophthalmopathy. The investigators amplified TCR beta CDR3 regions from RNA transcripts. HTBI primers were used for first-round RT-PCR of the TCR CDR3. TCRdb reprocessed the multiplex PCR reads via MiXCR and lists one record per CDR3 protein. The table has about 300,000 distinct CDR3 sequences, about 25% seen once. The sequencing input was blood. The receptors come from a man aged 40-50 years with Graves' hyperthyroidism that later progressed to Graves' ophthalmopathy.

This clonotype came up many times. The chain is built from TRBV13 and TRBJ1-1; 7 bases line up with TRBD1. The length of the CDR3 is 17 residues. Germline V gene lookup returns CDR1 PRHDT and CDR2 FYEKMQ (reference sequence). V dropped 4 bases and J dropped 0; count of bases not matched to a gene: 11. DNA of the CDR3: TGTGCCAGCAGCTCCACAGGGGAGCGGGGGTTGAACACTGAAGCTTTCTTT. Its protein product is CASSSTGERGLNTEAFF.

This clonotype was seen repeatedly, ten times or more. V is TRBV19 and J is TRBJ2-2; a weak D match, TRBD1 (8 bases). The length of the CDR3 is 15 residues. Germline V gene sequence: CDR1 LNHDA, CDR2 SQIVND (reference sequence). V was clipped by 7 bases and J by 5 bases, with 17 bases between them. The CDR3: CASTGGGQVTGELFF. In nucleotides, the CDR3 is TGTGCCAGTACTGGGGGGGGACAGGTGACCGGGGAGCTGTTTTTT.

This clonotype was seen ten or more times. V and J are TRBV4-1 and TRBJ2-7, with TRBD2 identical over 9 bases. J gave up 5 bases and V 2 bases, and 7 bases lay outside the gene matches. The germline gives CDR1 MGHRA, CDR2 YSYEKL. This CDR3 has 15 amino acids. The CDR3 reads CASSQRTGLAHEQYF. CDR3 coding DNA: TGCGCCAGCAGCCAAAGGACGGGACTAGCACACGAGCAGTACTTC.

This clonotype was recorded once. The V gene is TRBV6-1, the J gene TRBJ1-5, with D hard to call. The germline V gene has CDR1 MNHNS and CDR2 SASEGT. This CDR3 comprises 15 residues. Trimming pared 0 bases from V and 5 bases from J, leaving 11 bases between. CDR3 in DNA: TGTGCCAGCAGTGAAGCGGTCGGCGGGGATCAGCCCCAGCATTTT. It yields the protein CASSEAVGGDQPQHF.

This clonotype occurred many times. This chain joins TRBV19 and TRBJ1-5; D might be TRBD1 (6 bases). The germline CDR1 and CDR2 sequences are LNHDA and SQIVND (reference sequence). With 4 bases removed from V and 5 bases from J, the gap between germline ends came to 9 bases. CDR3 length: 13 residues. CDR3 DNA sequence: TGTGCCAGTAGTACCTACAGGGATCAGCCCCAGCATTTT. Encoded protein: CASSTYRDQPQHF.

The sample holds many counts of this clonotype. The genes are TRBV5-6 and TRBJ2-7, with 7 bases identical to TRBD1. The length of the CDR3 is 14 residues. CDR1 SGHDT and CDR2 YYEEEE come from the germline V gene. Trimming took 4 bases from V and 4 from J; bases not matched to a gene: 8. CDR3 residues: CASSPGQHVYEQYF. The CDR3 coding sequence is TGTGCCAGCAGCCCGGGACAGCATGTATACGAGCAGTACTTC.

This clonotype was recorded at least ten times. The rearrangement joins TRBV19 to TRBJ2-7; D perhaps matches TRBD2 (6 bases). Germline values: CDR1 LNHDA, CDR2 SQIVND (reference sequence). This CDR3 comprises 15 residues. The ends were cut back, 8 bases at V and 5 bases at J, with 22 bases in the middle. CDR3 sequence: CASGGLGAEFHEQYF. The CDR3 bases are TGTGCCAGTGGAGGGCTTGGGGCGGAATTCCACGAGCAGTACTTC. The complete variable domain, with remaining parts taken from reference TRBV19 and TRBJ2-7, reads DGGITQSPKYLFRKEGQNVTLSCEQNLNHDAMYWYRQDPGQGLRLIYYSQIVNDFQKGDIAEGYSVSREKKESFPLTVTSAQKNPTAFYLCASGGLGAEFHEQYFGPGTRLTVT.

This clonotype was seen a few times. V gene TRBV4-1 combines with J gene TRBJ2-7, with TRBD2 identical over 9 bases. J gave up 2 bases and V 0 bases, and 5 bases lay outside the gene matches. This CDR3 is 16 amino acids long. CDR1 is MGHRA and CDR2 is YSYEKL in the germline V gene. CDR3 loop: CASSQDPAGGAYEQYF. The CDR3 coding sequence is TGCGCCAGCAGCCAAGATCCGGCGGGAGGGGCCTACGAGCAGTACTTC.

This clonotype was seen repeatedly, ten times or more. V and J are TRBV5-1 and TRBJ2-4; no firm D call. The germline V and J ends were trimmed by 4 bases and 6 bases, with 11 bases remaining between them. The CDR3 length is 13 residues. CDR1 and CDR2 from the germline V gene are SGHRS and YFSETQ. CDR3 sequence: CASSRNAGNIQYF. The CDR3 DNA follows: TGCGCCAGCAGCCGTAACGCTGGAAACATTCAGTACTTC.

This clonotype was found many times. The chain uses TRBV12-3 or TRBV12-4 and TRBJ1-3; unclear D gene. The CDR3 runs to 15 residues. V lost 5 bases and J 0 bases, leaving 11 bases between the germline ends. CDR3 residues: CASSALEPSGNTIYF. Here the CDR3 DNA reads TGTGCCAGCAGTGCCCTTGAACCCTCTGGAAACACCATATATTTT.

The chain couples TRBV12-3 or TRBV12-4 to TRBJ1-1; D is uncertain. This CDR3 is 14 amino acids long. With 6 bases removed from V and 5 bases from J, the gap between germline ends came to 16 bases. For the CDR3, the DNA is TGTGCCAGCAGCAACAGAGGGAGAGGTACTGAAGCTTTCTTT. Translating gives CASSNRGRGTEAFF.

This clonotype appeared a single time. The V call is TRBV19, the J call TRBJ2-5, with D perhaps assigned TRBD1 or TRBD2 (5 bases each). The germline gives CDR1 LNHDA, CDR2 SQIVND (reference sequence). Trimming left V 3 bases short and J 5 bases short, with 10 bases between. The CDR3 runs to 13 residues. The CDR3 sequence is CASSILWGETQYF. DNA for the CDR3: TGTGCCAGTAGTATTCTCTGGGGGGAGACCCAGTACTTC.

This clonotype appeared many times. The J gene is TRBJ2-5, the V gene TRBV20-1; 7 positions match TRBD2. The CDR3 consists of 17 residues. Trimming cost V 1 base and J 6 bases; bases outside gene matches: 17. The germline V gene has CDR1 DFQATT and CDR2 SNEGSKA (reference sequence). CDR3 loop: CSARAIPSAAGRKTQYF. The CDR3 nucleotides are TGCAGTGCTAGAGCTATTCCTTCCGCAGCGGGAAGGAAGACCCAGTACTTC.

In this sample, this clonotype turned up many times. The rearrangement links TRBV4-2 to TRBJ2-2; 12 nucleotides align to TRBD2. V lost 2 bases, J lost 6 bases, and 10 bases stayed unmatched. This CDR3 contains 18 residues. Per the germline V gene, CDR1 is LGHNA and CDR2 is YNFKEQ. The CDR3 loop reads CASSQTARLAGDSGELFF. CDR3 sequence (DNA): TGTGCCAGCAGCCAAACGGCTCGACTAGCGGGAGACTCCGGGGAGCTGTTTTTT.